These 11 T cell receptor beta chains originate from one sample sequenced in a study of blood T cell repertoires in COVID-19. The assay was immunoSEQ multiplex PCR, and TCRdb's table has in-frame clones only and misses some. There are about 37,000 clones in the sample; around 85% occur only once, and around 3% lies in the top ten. Sequencing used peripheral blood. Receptors were obtained from a man in his 70s with COVID-19, enrolled during active disease.

This clone was observed a few times. The chain links TRBV30 to TRBJ2-7; 10 positions match TRBD2. CDR3 length: 14 amino acids. Germline V CDR1 and CDR2: GTSNPN, SVGIG (reference sequence). V trimming: 5 bases; J trimming: 4 bases; junction bases outside the gene matches: 8. DNA for the CDR3: TGTGCCTGGGGACTTACTAGCGGGGCTTACGAGCAGTACTTC. It specifies CAWGLTSGAYEQYF.

V gene TRBV7-9 combines with J gene TRBJ1-1, with D maybe TRBD1 (6 bases). CDR1 SEHNR and CDR2 FQNEAQ come from the germline V gene (reference sequence). The ends were cut back, 3 bases at V and 3 bases at J, with 14 bases in the middle. CDR3 length: 15 residues. CDR3 coding DNA: TGTGCCAGCAGCTTCCCCAGGGGCTTATACACTGAAGCTTTCTTT. This gives the protein CASSFPRGLYTEAFF.

The J gene is TRBJ2-5, the V gene TRBV5-5; a possible D gene is TRBD2 (5 bases). V lost 4 bases and J lost 2, with 18 bases in between. The CDR3 has 16 amino acids. Per the germline V gene, CDR1 is SGHKS and CDR2 is YYEKEE (reference sequence). The CDR3 nucleotides read TGTGCCAGCAGCATCACCAGGACTGGGAATCAAGAGACCCAGTACTTC. It codes for CASSITRTGNQETQYF. The complete variable domain, with remaining parts taken from reference TRBV5-5 and TRBJ2-5, reads DAGVTQSPTHLIKTRGQQVTLRCSPISGHKSVSWYQQVLGQGPQFIFQYYEKEERGRGNFPDRFSARQFPNYSSELNVNALLLGDSALYLCASSITRTGNQETQYFGPGTRLLVL.

This chain connects TRBV2 to TRBJ2-5; 9 bases align to TRBD2. CDR3 length: 14 amino acids. V shed 7 bases, J shed 2 bases, and the junction held 5 bases outside the gene matches. The germline gives CDR1 SNHLY, CDR2 FYNNEI. CDR3 DNA sequence: TGTGCCAGCAAGGGGCTAGCGGGACAAGAGACCCAGTACTTC. It translates to CASKGLAGQETQYF.

The chain uses TRBV11-2 and TRBJ1-5; 9 bases map to TRBD1. The CDR3 has 16 amino acids. Germline V lookup: CDR1 SGHAT, CDR2 FQNNGV. V was pared by 5 bases and J by 6 bases, with 11 bases of the junction left unmatched. The CDR3 loop reads CASSPGQGSSGQPQHF. The CDR3 bases are TGTGCCAGCAGCCCCGGACAGGGGTCGAGTGGTCAGCCCCAGCATTTT.

The chain is built from TRBV28 and TRBJ2-1; 7 positions agree with TRBD2. This CDR3 has 15 amino acids. Germline V gene lookup returns CDR1 MDHEN and CDR2 SYDVKM. V lost 3 bases and J lost 10; bases outside the gene matches: 12. The CDR3 sequence: CASSLRDYPVREQFF. The CDR3 DNA is TGTGCCAGCAGTTTGCGGGACTATCCAGTGCGGGAGCAGTTCTTC.

This chain connects TRBV6-5 to TRBJ1-4, with D hard to call. V was cut by 10 bases and J by 6 bases, with 18 bases left in between. Per germline, CDR1 MNHEY and CDR2 SVGAGI. The CDR3 is made up of 14 amino acids. CDR3 loop: CATLPGSFDEKLFF. Written as DNA, the CDR3 is TGTGCCACCCTGCCCGGGAGCTTCGATGAAAAACTGTTTTTT.

In its sample, this clone was seen a few times. This rearrangement joins TRBV5-4 to TRBJ1-2; 7 bases are a match to TRBD1. CDR1 and CDR2 from the germline V gene are SGHNT and YYREEE (reference sequence). Trimming at V came to 5 bases and at J to 7 bases, leaving 8 bases not matched to a gene. The CDR3 runs to 13 residues. This CDR3 reads CASSDRARGGYTF. The CDR3 DNA follows: TGTGCCAGCAGTGACAGGGCAAGGGGTGGCTACACCTTC.

This CDR3 is CASKWVRATGADTQYF. The CDR3 DNA is TGTGCCAGCAAGTGGGTTAGAGCGACCGGGGCAGATACGCAGTATTTT. This sequence joins TRBV27 and TRBJ2-3, with D perhaps TRBD2 (5 bases). This CDR3 has 16 residues. The V end was cut by 7 bases, the J end by 4 bases, with 21 bases between. Looked up from germline, CDR1 is MNHEY and CDR2 is SMNVEV (reference sequence).

The V gene is TRBV4-3, the J gene TRBJ1-2; a possible D gene is TRBD1 (6 bases). The CDR3 extends over 17 amino acids. CDR1 is LGHNA, CDR2 YSLEER, per germline. Trimming shortened V by 0 bases and J by 4 bases, and 18 bases separated the two germline ends. This CDR3 is CASSQDGGRGQRYGYTF. The CDR3 coding sequence is TGCGCCAGCAGCCAAGATGGGGGTCGTGGACAGCGCTATGGCTACACCTTC.

This chain uses TRBV5-1 with TRBJ1-1; 9 positions agree with TRBD1. The CDR3 contains 15 residues. The germline CDR1 and CDR2 sequences are SGHRS and YFSETQ. Trimming removed 3 bases from V and 0 bases from J; junction bases left unmatched: 3. CDR3 DNA: TGCGCCAGCAGCTCCGGGACAGGGATGAACACTGAAGCTTTCTTT. It codes for CASSSGTGMNTEAFF.